Below, one T cell receptor beta chain is given with its context. Its antigen is still unknown. There were likely unrecorded immune exposures, though donors were nominally healthy when sampled. The PCR used 60 Vbeta and 13 Jbeta primers. Assay: immunoSEQ multiplex PCR; the TCRdb copy retains only in-frame clones and omits some. The sample records roughly 130,000 clones, roughly 83% being singletons. The sample originates from a study of cytomegalovirus exposure and HLA in healthy donors. Germline V gene sequence: CDR1 ENHRY, CDR2 SYGVKD. This CDR3 has 18 residues. Germline trimming cut 0 bases from V and 6 bases from J; bases unmatched to any gene: 7. Study-level findings and limits: Previously analyzed data showed that most TCR beta V segments were productive at a frequency of about 87% or about 30%. What a later analysis reportedly showed was that an Asian-associated ancestry cluster had fewer N-insertions than the 666-donor mean.

The origin of this receptor is a man in his late teens or twenties in good health and CMV-seronegative. J is TRBJ2-1 and V is TRBV10-3; TRBD2 matches at 14 bases. The material sequenced was PBMCs. The CDR3 reads CAISESPGTSGSSNEQFF. As DNA, the CDR3 is TGTGCCATCAGTGAGTCCCCCGGGACTAGCGGGAGCAGCAATGAGCAGTTCTTC.